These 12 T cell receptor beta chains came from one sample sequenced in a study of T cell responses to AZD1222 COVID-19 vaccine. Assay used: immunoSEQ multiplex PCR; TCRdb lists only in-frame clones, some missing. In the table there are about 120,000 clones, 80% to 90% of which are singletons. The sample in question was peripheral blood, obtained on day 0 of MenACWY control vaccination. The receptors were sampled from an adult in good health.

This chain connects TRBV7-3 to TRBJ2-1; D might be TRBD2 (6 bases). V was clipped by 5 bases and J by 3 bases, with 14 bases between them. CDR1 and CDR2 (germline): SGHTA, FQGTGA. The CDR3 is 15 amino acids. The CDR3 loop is CASSPDGGDYNEQFF. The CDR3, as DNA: TGTGCCAGCAGCCCCGACGGGGGAGACTACAATGAGCAGTTCTTC. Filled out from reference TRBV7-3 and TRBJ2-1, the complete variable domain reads GAGVSQTPSNKVTEKGKYVELRCDPISGHTALYWYRQSLGQGPEFLIYFQGTGAADDSGLPNDRFFAVRPEGSVSTLKIQRTERGDSAVYLCASSPDGGDYNEQFFGPGTRLTVL.

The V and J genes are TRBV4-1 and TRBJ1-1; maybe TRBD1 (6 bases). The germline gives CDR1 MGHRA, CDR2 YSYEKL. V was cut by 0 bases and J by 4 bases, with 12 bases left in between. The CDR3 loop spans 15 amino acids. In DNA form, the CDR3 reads TGCGCCAGCAGCCAAGATCCCGCAGGGGTCACTGAAGCTTTCTTT. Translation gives CASSQDPAGVTEAFF.

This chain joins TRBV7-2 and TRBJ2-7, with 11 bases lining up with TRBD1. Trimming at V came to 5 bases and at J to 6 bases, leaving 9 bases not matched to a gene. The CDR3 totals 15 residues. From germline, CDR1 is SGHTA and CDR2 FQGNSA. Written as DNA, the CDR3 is TGTGCCAGCAGCCTCGGGACAGGGGGTTCATTCGAGCAGTACTTC. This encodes CASSLGTGGSFEQYF.

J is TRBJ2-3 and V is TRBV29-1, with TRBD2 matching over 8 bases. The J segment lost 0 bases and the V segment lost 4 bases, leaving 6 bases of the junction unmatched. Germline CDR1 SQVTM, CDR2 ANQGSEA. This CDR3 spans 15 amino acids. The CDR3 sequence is CSVVRAGASTDTQYF. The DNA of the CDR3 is TGCAGCGTTGTCCGAGCGGGGGCCAGCACAGATACGCAGTATTTT.

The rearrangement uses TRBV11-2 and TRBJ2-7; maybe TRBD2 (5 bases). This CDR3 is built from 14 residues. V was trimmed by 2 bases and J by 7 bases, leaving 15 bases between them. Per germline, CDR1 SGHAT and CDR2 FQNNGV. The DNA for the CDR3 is TGTGCCAGCAGCTTAAGTTTTGCTAGCAGGGAGCAGTACTTC. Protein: CASSLSFASREQYF.

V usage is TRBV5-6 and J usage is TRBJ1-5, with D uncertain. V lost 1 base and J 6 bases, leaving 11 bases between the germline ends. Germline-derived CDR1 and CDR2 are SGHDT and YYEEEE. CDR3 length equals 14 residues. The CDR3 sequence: CASSLYSRGQPQHF. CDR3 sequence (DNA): TGTGCCAGCAGCTTGTATTCGCGAGGTCAGCCCCAGCATTTT.

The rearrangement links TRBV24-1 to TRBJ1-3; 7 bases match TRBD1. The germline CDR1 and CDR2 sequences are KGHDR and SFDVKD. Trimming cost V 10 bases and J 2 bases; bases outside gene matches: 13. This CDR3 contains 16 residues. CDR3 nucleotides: TGTGCCACAAAAGGGGACAGTGAGGGTCCTGGAAACACCATATATTTT. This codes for CATKGDSEGPGNTIYF.

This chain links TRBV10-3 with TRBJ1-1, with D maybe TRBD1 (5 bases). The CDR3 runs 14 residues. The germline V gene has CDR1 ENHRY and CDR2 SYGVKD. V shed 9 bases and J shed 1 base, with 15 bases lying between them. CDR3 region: CAILNSGGNTEAFF. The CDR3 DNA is TGTGCCATTTTAAACTCTGGGGGGAACACTGAAGCTTTCTTT.

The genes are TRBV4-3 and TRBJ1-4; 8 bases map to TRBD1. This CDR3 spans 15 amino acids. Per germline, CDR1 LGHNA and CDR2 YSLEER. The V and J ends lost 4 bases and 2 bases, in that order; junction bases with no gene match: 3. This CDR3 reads CASSPRQGTNEKLFF. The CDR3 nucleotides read TGCGCCAGCAGCCCCCGACAGGGGACTAATGAAAAACTGTTTTTT.

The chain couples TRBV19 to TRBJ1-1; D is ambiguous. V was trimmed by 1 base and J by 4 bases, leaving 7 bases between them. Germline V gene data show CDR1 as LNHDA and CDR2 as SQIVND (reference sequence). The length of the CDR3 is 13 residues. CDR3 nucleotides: TGTGCCAGTAGTATAGTTCGAAGCACTGAAGCTTTCTTT. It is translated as CASSIVRSTEAFF. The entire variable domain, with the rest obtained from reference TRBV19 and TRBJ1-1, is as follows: DGGITQSPKYLFRKEGQNVTLSCEQNLNHDAMYWYRQDPGQGLRLIYYSQIVNDFQKGDIAEGYSVSREKKESFPLTVTSAQKNPTAFYLCASSIVRSTEAFFGQGTRLTVV.

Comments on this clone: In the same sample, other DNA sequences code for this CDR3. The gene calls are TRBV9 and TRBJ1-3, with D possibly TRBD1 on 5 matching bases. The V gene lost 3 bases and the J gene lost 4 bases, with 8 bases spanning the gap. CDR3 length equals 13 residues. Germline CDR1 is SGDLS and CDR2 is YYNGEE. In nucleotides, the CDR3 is TGTGCCAGCAGCGGGGGGTCGGGAAACACCATATATTTT. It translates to CASSGGSGNTIYF.

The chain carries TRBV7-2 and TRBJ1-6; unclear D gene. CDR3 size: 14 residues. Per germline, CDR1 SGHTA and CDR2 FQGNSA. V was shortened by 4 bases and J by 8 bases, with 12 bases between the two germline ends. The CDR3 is CASSSRPVDSPLHF. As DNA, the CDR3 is TGTGCCAGCAGCTCCCGCCCTGTCGATTCACCCCTCCACTTT.